Below are 27 T cell receptor beta chains sequenced from a single sample in a study of blood T cell repertoires in COVID-19. Only in-frame clones appear in the TCRdb table, and some are missing; sequencing was by immunoSEQ multiplex PCR. The sample holds 250,000 or so clones; over 80% are singletons and the top ten take around 1%. The sequenced material came from PBMCs or T cells enriched from blood (not recorded which). The receptors come from a man aged 50 or older who had been exposed to COVID-19.

The chain recombines TRBV15 with TRBJ1-6; D is unresolved. Germline V CDR1 and CDR2: LNHNV, YYDKDF (reference sequence). This CDR3 is 15 amino acids long. Trimming removed 0 bases from V and 9 bases from J, with 12 bases in between. CDR3 loop: CATSRDRHGGSPLHF. The CDR3 region has the DNA TGTGCCACCAGCAGAGATCGACATGGAGGTTCACCCCTCCACTTT.

This clone was seen a single time. V is TRBV4-1 and J is TRBJ1-1, with 7 bases aligning to TRBD1. J was trimmed by 1 base and V by 2 bases; bases with no gene match: 7. The germline V gene has CDR1 MGHRA and CDR2 YSYEKL. This CDR3 is built from 16 residues. CDR3: CASSQPTGLQNTEAFF. DNA of the CDR3: TGCGCCAGCAGCCAACCGACAGGGTTACAGAACACTGAAGCTTTCTTT.

A few counts support this clone. The rearrangement links TRBV11-2 to TRBJ1-5; 7 positions agree with TRBD1. V lost 2 bases to trimming and J lost 3 bases; unmatched junction nucleotides: 4. Germline V gene lookup returns CDR1 SGHAT and CDR2 FQNNGV. CDR3 length: 15 amino acids. The CDR3 sequence: CASSLQDRNNQPQHF. CDR3 in DNA: TGTGCCAGCAGCTTACAGGACAGGAACAATCAGCCCCAGCATTTT.

The chain links TRBV4-1 to TRBJ2-2; possible D gene TRBD2, 6 bases. V gave up 2 bases and J gave up 2 bases, with 27 bases separating them. CDR3 size: 21 residues. Germline CDR1 reads MGHRA; CDR2 reads YSYEKL. As DNA, the CDR3 is TGCGCCAGCAGCCAATCTCCTTTAAGGGACTTGCGAGGGCGCAACACCGGGGAGCTGTTTTTT. Its protein is CASSQSPLRDLRGRNTGELFF.

A single count supports this clone. This sequence joins TRBV5-1 and TRBJ1-5; D is undetermined. Trimming removed 3 bases from V and 3 bases from J, with 10 bases in between. This CDR3 is 14 amino acids long. Germline V lookup: CDR1 SGHRS, CDR2 YFSETQ. CDR3 DNA: TGCGCCAGCAGCTCTTACGGACTCAATCAGCCCCAGCATTTT. It is translated as CASSSYGLNQPQHF.

The rearrangement uses TRBV2 and TRBJ1-6, with TRBD1 as a possible D gene (5 bases). V lost 5 bases, J lost 10 bases, and 18 bases lay in between. The CDR3 contains 15 residues. The germline V gene encodes CDR1 SNHLY and CDR2 FYNNEI. CDR3 residues: CASSPQGRDGSPLHF. The CDR3 nucleotides are TGTGCCAGCAGTCCCCAAGGGAGGGACGGATCACCCCTCCACTTT.

As for this clone: One junction end does not reproduce the germline sequence, and a read error may be involved. The gene calls are TRBV5-1 and TRBJ2-5; possibly TRBD2 for D (6 bases). Looked up from germline, CDR1 is SGHRS and CDR2 is YFSETQ. The CDR3 is made up of 14 amino acids. Written as DNA, the CDR3 is TGCGCCAGCAGCTTGGTCCGGGACTCCGAACCTAGGGACTTC. Encoded protein: CASSLVRDSEPRDF.

The chain combines TRBV5-1 with TRBJ2-5; 8 bases agree with TRBD2. The junction had 12 bases not matched to a gene; V was cut back by 2 bases and J by 0 bases. The germline gives CDR1 SGHRS, CDR2 YFSETQ. CDR3 length: 18 residues. CDR3 residues: CASSLSKNSGADQETQYF. The CDR3 bases are TGCGCCAGCAGCTTATCAAAAAATAGCGGGGCAGACCAAGAGACCCAGTACTTC.

The genes are TRBV28 and TRBJ2-7; 7 nucleotides line up with TRBD1. The CDR3 runs 13 residues. CDR1 and CDR2 from the germline V gene are MDHEN and SYDVKM. V dropped 6 bases and J dropped 7; count of bases not matched to a gene: 9. Here the CDR3 DNA reads TGTGCCAGCAGCCTTTGGGACAGCCAAGAGCAGTACGTC. This sequence encodes CASSLWDSQEQYV.

This clone was recorded once. The chain is built from TRBV28 and TRBJ2-7; TRBD1 matches at 8 bases. With 5 bases clipped from V and 5 bases from J, the junction kept 8 bases outside the gene matches. Germline V gene lookup returns CDR1 MDHEN and CDR2 SYDVKM. This CDR3 has 14 residues. In DNA, the CDR3 is TGTGCCAGCAGTAGACAGGGGAAAAGCAACGAGCAGTACGTC. Protein: CASSRQGKSNEQYV.

The V gene is TRBV7-3, the J gene TRBJ2-2, with a weak D call TRBD1 (6 bases). In germline, CDR1 is SGHTA, CDR2 FQGTGA. The CDR3 extends over 13 amino acids. Trimming stripped 8 bases from V and 6 bases from J, with 13 bases between. Written as DNA, the CDR3 is TGTGCCAGCGGTACAGGGACGGCCGGGGAGCTGTTTTTT. Residues: CASGTGTAGELFF.

The genes are TRBV2 and TRBJ1-4; weak D call: TRBD1 (5 bases). Germline CDR1 and CDR2: SNHLY and FYNNEI. The germline V and J ends were trimmed by 8 bases and 7 bases, with 17 bases remaining between them. The CDR3 length is 14 residues. Written as DNA, the CDR3 is TGTGCCAGCCTCTTAAAGGGGCGCGGTGAAAAACTGTTTTTT. Its translation: CASLLKGRGEKLFF.

The rearrangement joins TRBV28 to TRBJ1-1; D is unclear. Per the germline V gene, CDR1 is MDHEN and CDR2 is SYDVKM. Trimming pared 10 bases from V and 0 bases from J, leaving 12 bases between. The CDR3 runs 13 residues. DNA for the CDR3: TGTGCCACCCGACACGTGATGAACACTGAAGCTTTCTTT. Translating it yields CATRHVMNTEAFF.

This clone was counted once. The chain is built from TRBV5-1 and TRBJ2-3; tentatively, D is TRBD1 (6 bases). The CDR3 is 15 residues long. Trimming took off 0 bases at V and 1 base at J, with 9 bases between the two ends. Germline loops: CDR1 SGHRS, CDR2 YFSETQ. This chain's CDR3 is CASSLDRVGTDTQYF. CDR3 nucleotides: TGCGCCAGCAGCTTGGACAGGGTCGGCACAGATACGCAGTATTTT.

The chain links TRBV2 to TRBJ1-2; D not certain. Germline CDR1 SNHLY, CDR2 FYNNEI. Between the trimmed V and J ends, which lost 8 bases and 0 bases, there was a span of 22 bases. There are 17 residues in the CDR3. The CDR3 protein is CASHVEIGIYSNYGYTF. DNA of the CDR3: TGTGCCAGCCATGTGGAGATTGGCATATATTCTAACTATGGCTACACCTTC.

J is TRBJ1-5 and V is TRBV7-8; unclear D gene. CDR1 and CDR2 from the germline V gene are SGHVS and FQNEAQ. The CDR3 is 13 amino acids. V was cut by 1 base and J by 5 bases, with 6 bases left in between. Here the CDR3 DNA reads TGTGCCAGCAGCTTAGAAAGAGATCAGCCCCAGCATTTT. Translated, it gives CASSLERDQPQHF.

As DNA, the CDR3 is TGTGCCAGCAGTGGGGAGGGTGGATATAACACTGAAGCTTTCTTT. The encoded protein is CASSGEGGYNTEAFF. The rearrangement uses TRBV2 and TRBJ1-1; no reliable D call. Deletions cut 4 bases from V and 2 bases from J, with 14 bases between. The CDR3 is 15 amino acids. Germline CDR1 reads SNHLY; CDR2 reads FYNNEI. Full variable domain (remainder filled in from reference TRBV2 and TRBJ1-1): EPEVTQTPSHQVTQMGQEVILRCVPISNHLYFYWYRQILGQKVEFLVSFYNNEISEKSEIFDDQFSVERPDGSNFTLKIRSTKLEDSAMYFCASSGEGGYNTEAFFGQGTRLTVV.

V and J are TRBV11-2 and TRBJ1-6; tentatively, D is TRBD1 (6 bases). The CDR3 consists of 14 residues. Germline CDR1 reads SGHAT; CDR2 reads FQNNGV. Trimming cost V 3 bases and J 6 bases, with 9 bases left between them. CDR3: CASSLSGVNSPLHF. The CDR3 coding sequence is TGTGCCAGCAGCTTGTCAGGGGTTAATTCACCCCTCCACTTT. The entire variable domain, with the rest obtained from reference TRBV11-2 and TRBJ1-6, is as follows: EAGVAQSPRYKIIEKRQSVAFWCNPISGHATLYWYQQILGQGPKLLIQFQNNGVVDDSQLPKDRFSAERLKGVDSTLKIQPAKLEDSAVYLCASSLSGVNSPLHFGNGTRLTVT.

The chain recombines TRBV6-6 with TRBJ1-5, with a weak D call TRBD1 (6 bases). Deletions cut 8 bases from V and 6 bases from J, with 14 bases between. Germline CDR1 MNHNY, CDR2 SVGAGI (reference sequence). The CDR3 extends over 13 amino acids. The CDR3 coding sequence is TGTGCCAGCGCGGCAGGGGCTTCTCAGCCCCAGCATTTT. Protein: CASAAGASQPQHF.

The chain joins TRBV11-2 to TRBJ1-5, with D possibly matching TRBD1 (6 bases). The CDR3 loop spans 14 amino acids. The germline V and J ends were trimmed by 5 bases and 3 bases, with 11 bases remaining between them. Germline values: CDR1 SGHAT, CDR2 FQNNGV. CDR3 DNA sequence: TGTGCCAGCAGCCAAACAGGGTACAATCAGCCCCAGCATTTT. It translates to CASSQTGYNQPQHF. Full variable domain (missing parts from reference TRBV11-2 and TRBJ1-5): EAGVAQSPRYKIIEKRQSVAFWCNPISGHATLYWYQQILGQGPKLLIQFQNNGVVDDSQLPKDRFSAERLKGVDSTLKIQPAKLEDSAVYLCASSQTGYNQPQHFGDGTRLSIL.

V usage is TRBV5-1 and J usage is TRBJ1-6; D not resolved. Trimming removed 1 base from V and 7 bases from J, with 9 bases in between. CDR1 and CDR2 (germline): SGHRS, YFSETQ. CDR3 length: 14 amino acids. CDR3 nucleotides: TGCGCCAGCAGCTTGTGGCAGTTAAATTCACCCCTCCACTTT. Translation gives CASSLWQLNSPLHF.

The rearrangement joins TRBV10-3 to TRBJ2-5; 9 nucleotides match TRBD1. Germline trimming cut 4 bases from V and 5 bases from J; bases unmatched to any gene: 11. The CDR3 runs to 16 residues. Germline loops: CDR1 ENHRY, CDR2 SYGVKD. This CDR3 is CAISGSDRGFTETQYF. The DNA for the CDR3 is TGTGCCATCAGTGGGTCGGACAGGGGTTTCACTGAGACCCAGTACTTC.

This chain uses TRBV5-1 with TRBJ2-5, with 7 bases that match TRBD2. The CDR3 runs 16 residues. Germline CDR1 is SGHRS and CDR2 is YFSETQ. Unmatched junction bases numbered 9, after V lost 2 bases and J lost 2 bases. The CDR3 spells CASSFLGLGEQETQYF. The CDR3 bases are TGCGCCAGCAGCTTTCTAGGACTAGGAGAACAAGAGACCCAGTACTTC.

This chain connects TRBV6-5 to TRBJ2-3, with 7 bases lining up with TRBD2. V was pared by 8 bases and J by 4 bases, with 6 bases of the junction left unmatched. Germline assignment: CDR1 MNHEY and CDR2 SVGAGI. This CDR3 contains 13 residues. In nucleotides, the CDR3 is TGTGCCAGCGCAAGCGGGGCACCAGATACGCAGTATTTT. This sequence encodes CASASGAPDTQYF.

This sequence joins TRBV7-2 and TRBJ1-1, with D maybe TRBD1 (6 bases). From germline, CDR1 is SGHTA and CDR2 FQGNSA. The CDR3 has 16 amino acids. Trimming removed 5 bases at V and 2 bases at J, with 18 bases between. CDR3 in amino acids: CASSPDLRQANTEAFF. The CDR3, as DNA: TGTGCCAGCAGCCCAGACCTAAGACAGGCAAACACTGAAGCTTTCTTT.

V and J are TRBV20-1 and TRBJ2-2; 7 nucleotides line up with TRBD2. Per the germline V gene, CDR1 is DFQATT and CDR2 is SNEGSKA (reference sequence). The V gene end was trimmed by 3 bases and the J gene end by 5 bases; junction bases not matched to a gene: 3. The length of the CDR3 is 13 residues. Here the CDR3 DNA reads TGCAGTGCTAGTTCCGGGAGGACCGGGGAGCTGTTTTTT. It codes for CSASSGRTGELFF.

The chain uses TRBV5-1 and TRBJ1-1; 7 bases are shared with TRBD1. The CDR3 has 15 residues. V was clipped by 4 bases and J by 11 bases; unmatched bases: 17. CDR1 is SGHRS, CDR2 YFSETQ, per germline. CDR3 loop: CASSPETGYSGGAFF. The CDR3 DNA follows: TGCGCCAGCAGCCCCGAGACAGGGTACTCCGGCGGGGCTTTCTTT.